This T cell receptor beta chain is from a study of blood T cell repertoires in COVID-19. Study-wide background: Nucleic acid was either cDNA or gDNA, and it came from T cells, B-cell-depleted T cells, or PBMCs.

Original handling: Nucleated cell number was recorded as an estimate derived from reference gene primer amplification. Clones were read by immunoSEQ multiplex PCR, and TCRdb kept only the in-frame ones, dropping some. The V and J calls and the clone size are those of that table, but D and trimming were determined from the DNA. The table has around 260,000 clones, 70% to 90% seen once. Losses at the gene ends were 7 bases for V and 7 bases for J; bases not matched to a gene: 9. This CDR3 spans 13 amino acids. CDR1 is SEHNR and CDR2 is FQNEAQ in the germline V gene (reference sequence). Individuals aged 18 to 89 years were recruited from about two dozen US areas. Two negative PCRs, clearance, or symptom resolution had been documented for recovered Cohort 3 donors.

This sequence originates from a woman aged 25 to 39 who had recovered from COVID-19. Sequenced: PBMCs or T cells enriched from blood (not recorded which). The V and J genes are TRBV7-9 and TRBJ1-2; TRBD1 matches 7 bases. The CDR3: CASTTRQGSGYTF. The CDR3 DNA sequence: TGTGCCAGCACCACCCGACAGGGTTCTGGCTACACCTTC.